The 18 T cell receptor beta chains reported below all come from one sample, sequenced in a study of cytomegalovirus exposure and HLA in healthy donors. The PCR made use of 60 Vbeta and 13 Jbeta primers. The repertoire was sequenced with immunoSEQ multiplex PCR; TCRdb's copy has only in-frame clones and lacks some. The sample gives about 220,000 clones, around 76% of which show up once; roughly 6% is in the top ten. The sequencing input was PBMCs. These receptors were taken from a man aged 35 to 55 in good health and CMV-seropositive.

The chain is built from TRBV5-1 and TRBJ2-7; the D gene is possibly TRBD2 (6 bases). V lost 2 bases and J lost 3, with 15 bases in between. The CDR3 is made up of 15 amino acids. The germline gives CDR1 SGHRS, CDR2 YFSETQ. The CDR3 sequence: CASSFIGSPDYEQYF. DNA for the CDR3: TGCGCCAGCAGCTTCATCGGGAGCCCCGACTACGAGCAGTACTTC.

The chain has TRBV6-5 and TRBJ2-7; a possible D gene is TRBD2 (5 bases). This CDR3 region has 14 residues. Germline-derived CDR1 and CDR2 are MNHEY and SVGAGI. Trimming took off 4 bases at V and 2 bases at J, with 12 bases between the two ends. The CDR3 DNA reads as TGTGCCAGCAGTTCCCCCCTAGCTCCCTACGAGCAGTACTTC. Protein: CASSSPLAPYEQYF.

The rearrangement uses TRBV11-2 and TRBJ2-7; D possibly corresponds to TRBD2 (6 bases). The CDR3 spans 16 residues. V shed 7 bases and J shed 4 bases, with 23 bases lying between them. Germline values: CDR1 SGHAT, CDR2 FQNNGV. The CDR3 loop reads CASTHKSGTVSYEQYF. CDR3 nucleotide sequence: TGTGCCAGCACCCATAAGTCCGGGACTGTATCTTACGAGCAGTACTTC. Supplemented by reference TRBV11-2 and TRBJ2-7, the full variable domain reads EAGVAQSPRYKIIEKRQSVAFWCNPISGHATLYWYQQILGQGPKLLIQFQNNGVVDDSQLPKDRFSAERLKGVDSTLKIQPAKLEDSAVYLCASTHKSGTVSYEQYFGPGTRLTVT.

This chain uses TRBV14 with TRBJ2-1; D not certain. Germline V gene lookup returns CDR1 SGHDN and CDR2 FVKESK. CDR3 size: 16 residues. V was shortened by 1 base and J by 0 bases, with 10 bases between the two germline ends. CDR3 nucleotide sequence: TGTGCCAGCAGCCAAGGTCTACAGAGCTCCTACAATGAGCAGTTCTTC. Translated, it gives CASSQGLQSSYNEQFF. Full variable domain (rest looked up from reference TRBV14 and TRBJ2-1): EAGVTQFPSHSVIEKGQTVTLRCDPISGHDNLYWYRRVMGKEIKFLLHFVKESKQDESGMPNNRFLAERTGGTYSTLKVQPAELEDSGVYFCASSQGLQSSYNEQFFGPGTRLTVL.

This chain joins TRBV19 and TRBJ2-1; TRBD2 matches 9 bases. Germline CDR1 reads LNHDA; CDR2 reads SQIVND (reference sequence). V gave up 5 bases and J gave up 6 bases; unmatched junction bases: 8. The CDR3 is 15 residues long. The CDR3 reads CASSFFEREANEQFF. The CDR3 nucleotides are TGTGCCAGTAGTTTCTTCGAGCGGGAGGCCAATGAGCAGTTCTTC. Full variable domain (outside the CDR3, taken from reference TRBV19 and TRBJ2-1): DGGITQSPKYLFRKEGQNVTLSCEQNLNHDAMYWYRQDPGQGLRLIYYSQIVNDFQKGDIAEGYSVSREKKESFPLTVTSAQKNPTAFYLCASSFFEREANEQFFGPGTRLTVL.

The chain couples TRBV4-1 to TRBJ2-3; the match to TRBD2 covers 10 bases. The CDR3 has 17 residues. In germline, CDR1 is MGHRA, CDR2 YSYEKL. V was pared by 1 base and J by 4 bases, with 8 bases of the junction left unmatched. CDR3 region: CASSQVGSGRESDTQYF. DNA of the CDR3: TGCGCCAGCAGCCAAGTAGGGAGCGGGAGGGAGTCAGATACGCAGTATTTT.

The CDR3 nucleotides are TGTGCCAGCAGCGTGGACAGGGCCTACGAGCAGTACGTC. As protein: CASSVDRAYEQYV. The rearrangement links TRBV7-8 to TRBJ2-7, with 8 bases matching TRBD1. The V and J ends lost 5 bases and 2 bases, in that order; junction bases with no gene match: 2. The CDR3 is 13 residues long. Germline V gives CDR1 SGHVS, CDR2 FQNEAQ.

The V gene is TRBV6-1, the J gene TRBJ2-7; 7 bases line up with TRBD2. The ends lost 6 bases at V and 3 bases at J; junction bases unmatched: 11. CDR1 MNHNS and CDR2 SASEGT come from the germline V gene. The CDR3 has 15 residues. Here the CDR3 DNA reads TGTGCCAGCAGGGAACCTCTCCTAGCGGACTACGAGCAGTACTTC. Its translation: CASREPLLADYEQYF.

This chain connects TRBV6-5 to TRBJ1-5; 8 bases fit TRBD1. CDR3 size: 14 residues. V lost 5 bases to trimming and J lost 5 bases; unmatched junction nucleotides: 5. CDR1 is MNHEY, CDR2 SVGAGI, per germline. CDR3 loop: CASSKQGDHQPQHF. The CDR3, as DNA: TGTGCCAGCAGTAAACAGGGGGATCATCAGCCCCAGCATTTT.

This clone appeared once. This rearrangement joins TRBV28 to TRBJ1-5; 8 nucleotides agree with TRBD1. The germline gives CDR1 MDHEN, CDR2 SYDVKM. The V and J ends lost 6 bases and 3 bases, in that order; junction bases with no gene match: 4. The CDR3 has 14 residues. The CDR3 spells CASSRTGFNQPQHF. In nucleotides, the CDR3 is TGTGCCAGCAGCCGGACAGGGTTCAATCAGCCCCAGCATTTT.

V and J are TRBV11-2 and TRBJ2-7; 10 nucleotides line up with TRBD2. V was clipped by 3 bases and J by 4 bases; unmatched bases: 3. Germline V CDR1 and CDR2: SGHAT, FQNNGV. The CDR3 has 14 residues. The CDR3 nucleotides are TGTGCCAGCAGCTTGGTACTAGCGGGGTACGAGCAGTACGTC. This codes for CASSLVLAGYEQYV.

This chain links TRBV4-2 with TRBJ1-2; maybe TRBD1 (5 bases). Germline lookup yields CDR1 LGHNA and CDR2 YNFKEQ. V lost 4 bases to trimming and J lost 6 bases, with 12 bases between them. The CDR3 extends over 13 amino acids. Here the CDR3 reads CASSPRTRHGYTF. CDR3 bases: TGTGCCAGCAGCCCCCGGACAAGGCATGGCTACACCTTC.

The chain has TRBV11-2 and TRBJ1-2; TRBD1 is a possible D gene (5 bases). V shed 1 base and J shed 7 bases, with 13 bases lying between them. Germline CDR1 reads SGHAT; CDR2 reads FQNNGV. The CDR3 consists of 14 residues. The CDR3 DNA is TGTGCCAGCAGCTTAGGGACCAGGGAGGGTGGCTACACCTTC. This codes for CASSLGTREGGYTF.

This clone has a handful of counts. V gene TRBV19 combines with J gene TRBJ1-1; 7 bases are shared with TRBD1. Trimming cost V 6 bases and J 2 bases; bases outside gene matches: 21. The germline V gene encodes CDR1 LNHDA and CDR2 SQIVND (reference sequence). This CDR3 region has 19 residues. CDR3: CASRDDDRASPNPNTEAFF. In nucleotides, the CDR3 is TGTGCCAGTAGGGACGATGACAGGGCCTCCCCTAACCCCAACACTGAAGCTTTCTTT.

This clone was picked up a small number of times. This chain connects TRBV10-3 to TRBJ1-1, with D tentatively TRBD1 (6 bases). CDR3 length: 14 residues. V gave up 7 bases and J gave up 6 bases, with 18 bases separating them. CDR1 is ENHRY and CDR2 is SYGVKD in the germline V gene. CDR3 loop: CAIKTYRERSEAFF. The CDR3 DNA is TGTGCCATCAAGACGTACAGGGAAAGGTCTGAAGCTTTCTTT.

V gene TRBV9 combines with J gene TRBJ2-1, with 12 bases aligning to TRBD2. Looked up from germline, CDR1 is SGDLS and CDR2 is YYNGEE. The V gene end was trimmed by 0 bases and the J gene end by 10 bases; junction bases not matched to a gene: 5. CDR3 size: 15 residues. CDR3 loop: CASSVVTSGSEEQFF. Here the CDR3 DNA reads TGTGCCAGCAGCGTAGTGACTAGCGGGAGTGAAGAGCAGTTCTTC.

The J gene is TRBJ1-5, the V gene TRBV6-5; D ambiguous. Between the trimmed V and J ends, which lost 2 bases and 2 bases, there was a span of 13 bases. Germline CDR1 reads MNHEY; CDR2 reads SVGAGI. This CDR3 has 16 residues. CDR3 coding DNA: TGTGCCAGCAGTTACACCGCGGTATCTGGCAATCAGCCCCAGCATTTT. Translation: CASSYTAVSGNQPQHF.

The chain recombines TRBV12-5 with TRBJ1-2; 7 nucleotides align to TRBD1. The CDR3 is 17 amino acids. From germline, CDR1 is LGHNT and CDR2 FRNRAP. The J segment lost 4 bases and the V segment lost 4 bases, leaving 15 bases of the junction unmatched. The CDR3 DNA reads as TGTGCTAGTGGTTCCCTCGGACAGGCGAAAGGTATCTATGGCTACACCTTC. Its translation is CASGSLGQAKGIYGYTF.